The present TCR beta chain was sequenced within a study of cytomegalovirus exposure and HLA in healthy donors. In germline, CDR1 is KGHSH, CDR2 LQKENI. The V segment lost 3 bases and the J segment 6 bases; nucleotides outside the gene matches: 8. The CDR3 is made up of 15 amino acids. It was with 60 Vbeta and 13 Jbeta primers that the PCR ran. Profiled with immunoSEQ multiplex PCR; TCRdb holds only in-frame clones, not every one. The table lists fewer than 300,000 clones, 80% to 90% of them singletons. The sequenced material came from PBMCs. V usage is TRBV18 and J usage is TRBJ2-7; TRBD2 matches at 10 bases. This clonotype originated in a man between 40 and 49 years old in good health and CMV-seropositive. This CDR3 is CASSPVAGGTGEQYF. The CDR3 DNA is TGTGCCAGCTCACCGGTAGCGGGAGGAACGGGCGAGCAGTACTTC.